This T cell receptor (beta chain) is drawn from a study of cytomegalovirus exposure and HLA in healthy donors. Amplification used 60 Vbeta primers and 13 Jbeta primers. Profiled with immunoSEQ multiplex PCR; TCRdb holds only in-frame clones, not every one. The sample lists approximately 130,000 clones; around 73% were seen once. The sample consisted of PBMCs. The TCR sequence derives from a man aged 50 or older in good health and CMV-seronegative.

CDR3 DNA sequence: TGTGCCAGCAGCTTTTTCCGGGACGGGGAGCTGTTTTTT. Encoded protein: CASSFFRDGELFF. The V gene is TRBV7-2, the J gene TRBJ2-2; weak D call: TRBD2 (5 bases). This CDR3 contains 13 residues. V shed 3 bases and J shed 7 bases, with 9 bases lying between them. Germline assignment: CDR1 SGHTA and CDR2 FQGNSA.